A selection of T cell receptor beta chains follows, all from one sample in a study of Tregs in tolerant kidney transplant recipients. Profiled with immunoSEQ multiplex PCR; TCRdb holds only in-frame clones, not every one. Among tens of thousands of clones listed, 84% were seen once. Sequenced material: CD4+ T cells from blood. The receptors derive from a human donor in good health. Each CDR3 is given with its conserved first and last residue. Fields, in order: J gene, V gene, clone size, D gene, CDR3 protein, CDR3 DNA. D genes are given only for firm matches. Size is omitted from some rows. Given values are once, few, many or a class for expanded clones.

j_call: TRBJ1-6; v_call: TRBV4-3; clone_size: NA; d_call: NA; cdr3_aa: CASSQTRNRVDSPLHF; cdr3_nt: TGCGCCAGCAGCCAGACAAGAAACAGGGTTGATTCACCCCTCCACTTT
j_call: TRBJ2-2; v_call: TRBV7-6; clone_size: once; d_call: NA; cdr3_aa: CASSLSGSTGELFF; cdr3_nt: TGTGCCAGCAGCTTAAGCGGGTCCACCGGGGAGCTGTTTTTT
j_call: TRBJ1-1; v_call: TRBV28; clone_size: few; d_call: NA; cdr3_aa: CASSFGRASTEAFF; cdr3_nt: TGTGCCAGCAGTTTCGGCAGGGCTAGCACTGAAGCTTTCTTT
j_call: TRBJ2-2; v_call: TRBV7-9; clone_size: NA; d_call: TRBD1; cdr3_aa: CASSLEGARAGELFF; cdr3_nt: TGTGCCAGCAGCCTTGAGGGGGCGCGCGCCGGGGAGCTGTTTTTT
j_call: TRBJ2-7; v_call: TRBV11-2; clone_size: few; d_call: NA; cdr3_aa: CASSLGRAEQYF; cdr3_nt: TGTGCCAGCAGCTTGGGCCGTGCGGAGCAGTACTTC
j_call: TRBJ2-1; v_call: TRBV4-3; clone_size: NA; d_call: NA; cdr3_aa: CASSQEVPVTRQFF; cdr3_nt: TGCGCCAGCAGCCAGGAAGTTCCGGTTACACGGCAGTTCTTC
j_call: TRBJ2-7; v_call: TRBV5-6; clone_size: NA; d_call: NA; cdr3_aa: CASSLEGGEQYF; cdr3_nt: TGTGCCAGCAGCTTGGAGGGTGGCGAGCAGTACTTC
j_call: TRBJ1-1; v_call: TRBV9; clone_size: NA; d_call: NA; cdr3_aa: CASSLKGGPNTEAFF; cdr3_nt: TGTGCCAGCAGCTTAAAGGGTGGGCCTAACACTGAAGCTTTCTTT
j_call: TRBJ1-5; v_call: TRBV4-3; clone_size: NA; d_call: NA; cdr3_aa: CASSQDRQEPQHF; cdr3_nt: TGCGCCAGCAGCCAAGATAGGCAGGAGCCCCAGCATTTT
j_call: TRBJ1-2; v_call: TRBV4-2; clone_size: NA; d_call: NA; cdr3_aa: CASSHPRTLSYGYTF; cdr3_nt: TGTGCCAGCAGCCACCCTCGGACATTATCATACGGCTACACCTTC
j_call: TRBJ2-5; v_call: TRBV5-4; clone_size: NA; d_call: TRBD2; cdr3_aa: CASRGTSGRETQYF; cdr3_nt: TGTGCCAGCCGAGGGACTAGCGGGAGAGAGACCCAGTACTTC
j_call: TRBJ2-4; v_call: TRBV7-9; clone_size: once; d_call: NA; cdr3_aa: CASTLGQGSKEYF; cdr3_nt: TGTGCCAGCACCTTAGGGCAGGGCTCGAAGGAGTACTTC
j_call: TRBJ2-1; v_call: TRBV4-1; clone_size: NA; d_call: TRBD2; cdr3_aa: CASSQAGLEYNEQFF; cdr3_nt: TGCGCCAGCAGCCAAGCGGGACTAGAATACAATGAGCAGTTCTTC
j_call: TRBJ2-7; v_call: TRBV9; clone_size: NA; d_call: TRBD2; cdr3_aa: CASSPQGSGSYEQYF; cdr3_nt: TGTGCCAGCAGCCCCCAAGGTAGCGGGAGTTACGAGCAGTACTTC
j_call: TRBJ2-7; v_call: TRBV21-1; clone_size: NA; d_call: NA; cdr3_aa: CASSKAVGKRVGRWDEQYF; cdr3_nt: TGTGCCAGCAGCAAGGCGGTCGGGAAACGGGTCGGGAGGTGGGACGAGCAGTACTTC
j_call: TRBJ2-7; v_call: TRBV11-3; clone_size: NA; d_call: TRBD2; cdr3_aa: CASSLRALAGASYEQYF; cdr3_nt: TGTGCCAGCAGCTTAAGGGCGTTGGCGGGAGCTTCATACGAGCAGTACTTC
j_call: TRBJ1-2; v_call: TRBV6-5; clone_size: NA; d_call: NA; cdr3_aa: CASSGSGLANYGYTF; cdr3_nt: TGTGCCAGCAGTGGATCAGGGTTAGCTAACTATGGCTACACCTTC
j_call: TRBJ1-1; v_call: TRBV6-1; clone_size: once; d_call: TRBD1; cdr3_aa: CASSGLDTGTGKNTEAFF; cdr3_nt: TGTGCCAGCAGTGGCCTGGACACCGGGACAGGGAAGAACACTGAAGCTTTCTTT
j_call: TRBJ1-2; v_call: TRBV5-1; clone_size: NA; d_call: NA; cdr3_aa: CASSFLGQSGYTF; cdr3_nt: TGCGCCAGCAGCTTTCTGGGGCAAAGTGGCTACACCTTC
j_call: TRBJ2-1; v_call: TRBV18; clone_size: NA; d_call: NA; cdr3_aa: CASSPPSRAGHNEQFF; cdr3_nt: TGTGCCAGCTCACCACCGTCCAGGGCGGGCCACAATGAGCAGTTCTTC
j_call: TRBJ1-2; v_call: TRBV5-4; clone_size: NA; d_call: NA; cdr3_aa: CASSPGTQRGYTF; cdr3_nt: TGTGCCAGCAGCCCCGGGACCCAGAGGGGCTACACCTTC
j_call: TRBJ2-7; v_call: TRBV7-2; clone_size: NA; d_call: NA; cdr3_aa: CASSPMADTDRYEQYF; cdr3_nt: TGTGCCAGCAGCCCGATGGCGGACACGGACCGATACGAGCAGTACTTC
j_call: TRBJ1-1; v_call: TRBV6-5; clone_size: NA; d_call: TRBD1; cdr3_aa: CASSDRTGHTEAFF; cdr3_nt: TGTGCCAGCAGTGACCGGACAGGGCACACTGAAGCTTTCTTT
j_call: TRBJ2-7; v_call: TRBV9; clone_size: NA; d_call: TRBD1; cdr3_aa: CASSVGTGPSEQYF; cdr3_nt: TGTGCCAGCAGCGTAGGGACAGGTCCTAGCGAGCAGTACTTC
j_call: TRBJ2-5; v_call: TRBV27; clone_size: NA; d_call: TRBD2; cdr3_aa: CASSPSGLAGDGETQYF; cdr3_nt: TGTGCCAGCAGCCCTAGCGGATTAGCGGGAGATGGAGAGACCCAGTACTTC
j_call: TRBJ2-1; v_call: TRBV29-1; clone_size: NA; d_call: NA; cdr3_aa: CSVDGGVYNEQFF; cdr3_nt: TGCAGCGTTGATGGAGGTGTGTACAATGAGCAGTTCTTC
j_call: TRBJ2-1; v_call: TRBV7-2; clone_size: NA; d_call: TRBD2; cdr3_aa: CASSWQLGLAGGNEQFF; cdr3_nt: TGTGCCAGCAGCTGGCAACTGGGACTAGCGGGAGGTAATGAGCAGTTCTTC
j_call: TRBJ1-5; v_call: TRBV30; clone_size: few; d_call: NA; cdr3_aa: CAWSVQGNQPQHF; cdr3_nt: TGTGCCTGGAGTGTGCAGGGCAATCAGCCCCAGCATTTT
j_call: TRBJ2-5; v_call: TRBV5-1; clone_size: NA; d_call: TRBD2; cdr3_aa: CASSLLAGVGETQYF; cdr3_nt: TGCGCCAGCAGCTTGCTTGCGGGAGTAGGAGAGACCCAGTACTTC
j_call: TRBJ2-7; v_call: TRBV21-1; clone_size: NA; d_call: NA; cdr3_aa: CASSKRTVSSYEQYF; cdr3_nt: TGTGCCAGCAGCAAGAGGACAGTGAGCTCCTACGAGCAGTACTTC
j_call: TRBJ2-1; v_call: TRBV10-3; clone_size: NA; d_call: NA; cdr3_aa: CAIRDQYNEQFF; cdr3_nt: TGTGCCATCAGGGACCAATACAATGAGCAGTTCTTC
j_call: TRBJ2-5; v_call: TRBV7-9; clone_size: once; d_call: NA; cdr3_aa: CASSFGGRETQYF; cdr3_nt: TGTGCCAGCAGCTTCGGAGGGAGGGAGACCCAGTACTTC
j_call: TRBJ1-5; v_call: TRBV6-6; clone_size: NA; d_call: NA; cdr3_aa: CASSLPRDGNQPQHF; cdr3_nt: TGTGCCAGCAGCCTCCCGAGGGACGGGAATCAGCCCCAGCATTTT
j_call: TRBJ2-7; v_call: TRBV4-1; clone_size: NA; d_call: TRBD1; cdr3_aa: CASSQEGLDRGHYEQYF; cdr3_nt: TGCGCCAGCAGCCAAGAGGGATTGGACAGGGGCCACTACGAGCAGTACTTC
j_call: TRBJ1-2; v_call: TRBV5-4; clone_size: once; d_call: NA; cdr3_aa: CASSLGSEAGRGYTF; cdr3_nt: TGTGCCAGCAGCTTGGGGAGCGAGGCAGGTCGCGGCTACACCTTC
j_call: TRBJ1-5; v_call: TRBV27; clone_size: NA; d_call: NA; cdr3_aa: CASSRLPYQPQHF; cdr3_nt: TGTGCCAGCAGCCGGCTGCCTTACCAGCCCCAGCATTTT
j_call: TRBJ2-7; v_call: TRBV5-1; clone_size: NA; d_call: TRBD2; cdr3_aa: CASSQRTSGAPHEQYF; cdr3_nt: TGCGCCAGCAGTCAGCGGACTAGCGGGGCCCCTCACGAGCAGTACTTC
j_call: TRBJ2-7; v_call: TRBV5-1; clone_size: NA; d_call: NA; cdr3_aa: CASSLDGVSSYEQYF; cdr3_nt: TGCGCCAGCAGCTTGGACGGGGTTAGCTCCTACGAGCAGTACTTC
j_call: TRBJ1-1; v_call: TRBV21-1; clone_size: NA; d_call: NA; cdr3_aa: CASSPGNTEAFF; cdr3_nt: TGTGCCAGCAGTCCGGGGAACACTGAAGCTTTCTTT
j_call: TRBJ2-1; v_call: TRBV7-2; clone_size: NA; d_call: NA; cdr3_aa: CASSLERRGEQFF; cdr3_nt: TGTGCCAGCAGCTTAGAACGGCGAGGTGAGCAGTTCTTC
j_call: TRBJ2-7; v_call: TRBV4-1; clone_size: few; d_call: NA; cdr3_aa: CASSQDPPGSGYEQYF; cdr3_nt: TGCGCCAGCAGCCAAGATCCTCCCGGGAGTGGGTACGAGCAGTACTTC
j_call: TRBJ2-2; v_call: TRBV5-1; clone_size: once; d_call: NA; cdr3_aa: CASSLALNTGELFF; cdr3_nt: TGCGCCAGCAGCTTGGCTTTAAACACCGGGGAGCTGTTTTTT
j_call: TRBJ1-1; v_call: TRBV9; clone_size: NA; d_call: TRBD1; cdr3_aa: CASSVGDRKSNTEAFF; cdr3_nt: TGTGCCAGCAGCGTAGGGGACAGAAAATCGAACACTGAAGCTTTCTTT
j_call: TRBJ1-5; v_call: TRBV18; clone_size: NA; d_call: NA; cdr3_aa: CASSVGGDQPQHF; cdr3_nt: TGTGCCAGCTCCGTGGGGGGGGATCAGCCCCAGCATTTT
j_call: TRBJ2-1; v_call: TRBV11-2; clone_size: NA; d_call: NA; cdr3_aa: CASSSASYNEQFF; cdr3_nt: TGTGCCAGCAGCTCTGCCTCCTACAATGAGCAGTTCTTC
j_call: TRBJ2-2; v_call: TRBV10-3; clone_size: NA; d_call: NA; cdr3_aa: CAISWTGENAGELFF; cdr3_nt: TGTGCCATCAGTTGGACGGGCGAGAACGCCGGGGAGCTGTTTTTT
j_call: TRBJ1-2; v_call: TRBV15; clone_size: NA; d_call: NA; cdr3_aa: CATSRGGRDRNGYTF; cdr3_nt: TGTGCCACCAGCAGAGGCGGCAGGGACCGAAATGGCTACACCTTC
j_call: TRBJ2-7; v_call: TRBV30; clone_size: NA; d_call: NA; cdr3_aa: CAWSPGVSYEQYF; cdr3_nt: TGTGCCTGGAGCCCAGGCGTCTCCTACGAGCAGTACTTC